The 2 T cell receptor beta chains below all came from one sample that was sequenced in a study of T cell repertoires in cytomegalovirus infection. TCRdb reanalysed the reads using MiXCR and keeps one entry per CDR3 protein. This sample carries about 320,000 distinct CDR3 sequences, approximately 9.5% of them seen once, and the ten largest clones take about 4.5%. The sequencing sample was made of PBMCs. The receptor source for this set is a human donor in good health (CMV status not recorded). Some clones in this sample may be carry-over from other donors' samples.

There are many counts of this clonotype. V and J are TRBV7-8 and TRBJ2-7, with 7 nucleotides matching TRBD2. The germline CDR1 and CDR2 sequences are SGHVS and FQNEAQ. This CDR3 is 16 amino acids long. Trimming took 5 bases from V and 4 from J; bases not matched to a gene: 14. The CDR3 coding sequence is TGTGCCAGCAGCAAACGGGGAGGACTAGGGAAGTACGAGCAGTACTTC. Translating it yields CASSKRGGLGKYEQYF.

There are a few counts of this clonotype. V and J are TRBV19 and TRBJ2-2; 7 positions match TRBD2. Per germline, CDR1 LNHDA and CDR2 SQIVND (reference sequence). The CDR3 runs 16 residues. The V segment lost 6 bases and the J segment 3 bases; nucleotides outside the gene matches: 10. The CDR3 coding sequence is TGTGCCAGTAGGATGAACCGGGGAGGGGACACCGGGGAGCTGTTTTTT. Translating it yields CASRMNRGGDTGELFF.